This TCR beta chain is drawn from a study of shared clonotypes between healthy human individuals. Study details: Per-donor plates numbered three CD4 naive, three CD4 memory, two CD8 naive and one CD8 memory. Overall study findings and caveats: Estimated richness values were generally larger in naive subsets than in memory subsets. Inspection by rarefaction showed sorted-subset sequencing to be incomplete despite large depth. In this cohort, only blood was sampled, and tissue repertoires likely differ.

CDR3 length: 11 amino acids. V was pared by 2 bases and J by 11 bases, with 9 bases between. CDR1 is MNHNY, CDR2 SVGAGI, per germline (reference sequence). The data were produced by immunoSEQ multiplex PCR, yet TCRdb's version contains in-frame clones alone and is incomplete. The table includes about 2.2 million clones, 93% detected once. CD8 cells classed as naive were CD45RO-negative and positively selected for CCR7, excluding terminally differentiated effector memory CD45RA+ cells. With regard to this clone: Its matching antigen is unknown.

Sequenced input: naive CD8+ T cells from PBMCs. The source of this sequence is a man between 18 and 35 years old in good health. Some clones in this sample may be carry-over from other donors' samples. The rearrangement links TRBV6-6 to TRBJ1-1, with unresolved D. CDR3 sequence (DNA): TGTGCCAGCAGTTACGGCTGGGATGCTTTCTTT. The encoded protein is CASSYGWDAFF.